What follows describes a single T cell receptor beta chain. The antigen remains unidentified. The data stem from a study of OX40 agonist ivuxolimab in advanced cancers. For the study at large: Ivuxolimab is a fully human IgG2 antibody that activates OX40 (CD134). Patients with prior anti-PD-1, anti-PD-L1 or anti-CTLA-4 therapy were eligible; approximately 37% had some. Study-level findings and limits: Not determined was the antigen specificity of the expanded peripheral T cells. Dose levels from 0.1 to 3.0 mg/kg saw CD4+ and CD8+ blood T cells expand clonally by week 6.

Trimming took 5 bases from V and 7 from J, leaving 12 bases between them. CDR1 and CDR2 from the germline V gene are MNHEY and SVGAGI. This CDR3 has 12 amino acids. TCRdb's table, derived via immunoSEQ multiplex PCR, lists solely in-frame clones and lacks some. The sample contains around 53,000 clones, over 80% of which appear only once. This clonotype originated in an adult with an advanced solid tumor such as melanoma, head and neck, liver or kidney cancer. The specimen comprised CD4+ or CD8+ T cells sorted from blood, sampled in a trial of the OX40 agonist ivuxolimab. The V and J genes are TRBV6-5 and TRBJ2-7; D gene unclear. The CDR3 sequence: CASSRGHREQYF. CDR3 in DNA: TGTGCCAGCAGTCGAGGCCACCGGGAGCAGTACTTC.